The clone carrying this TCR beta chain appeared a few times. The antigen is not known. Patients were excluded for autoimmune disease history or systemic immunosuppression. This entry is derived from a study of OX40 agonist ivuxolimab in advanced cancers. Study context: Aged roughly 23 to 79 with a mean of about 63 years, they were approximately 80% male.

Findings and limits, study-wide: Low clonal expansion, among the lowest seen, marked partial responders at 0.1-3.0 mg/kg.

This CDR3 contains 13 residues. The V and J ends lost 3 bases and 6 bases respectively, with 12 bases between them. The germline V gene encodes CDR1 LNHDA and CDR2 SQIVND (reference sequence). TCRdb's copy holds only in-frame clones and misses some; the assay was immunoSEQ multiplex PCR. This table has about 54,000 clones, 70% to 90% appearing once. The V gene is TRBV19, the J gene TRBJ2-7, with D unresolved. This clonotype was sampled from an adult with an advanced solid tumor such as melanoma, head and neck, liver or kidney cancer. Specimen: CD4+ or CD8+ T cells sorted from blood, collected in a trial of the OX40 agonist ivuxolimab. CDR3 in amino acids: CASSITASGEQYF. The CDR3 bases are TGTGCCAGTAGTATTACTGCTTCGGGCGAGCAGTACTTC.